Many counts were recorded for the clone carrying this T cell receptor beta chain. Its antigen remains unidentified. The data are from a study of naive and memory T cell subsets. Study observations and caveats: Findings for naive and memory subsets could not be checked against ground truth.

Unmatched junction bases numbered 4, after V lost 6 bases and J lost 3 bases. The CDR3 is made up of 13 amino acids. Per germline, CDR1 SGHTA and CDR2 FQGNSA. Both TRBC1 and TRBC2 were covered by a beta constant-region primer of two equimolar oligonucleotides. TCRdb redid the calling of the UMI-ligation and nested PCR reads with MiXCR, one entry per CDR3 protein. This sample has roughly 91,000 distinct CDR3 sequences, with 13% found just once. CMV status came from CD4+ T cell IFNgamma after overnight CMV lysate stimulation of fresh PBMCs. Cells stained for CD3, CD4, CD8, CD45RA, CD27 and viability were sorted into four CD45RA/CD27 subsets.

This sequence originates from a human donor in good health. The sequenced material came from central memory CD4+ T cells from blood. The V and J genes are TRBV7-2 and TRBJ1-1; 7 positions match TRBD1. The DNA of the CDR3 is TGTGCCAGCAGAGGACAGGCGGACACTGAAGCTTTCTTT. This encodes CASRGQADTEAFF.